The next 16 T cell receptor beta chains were all read from a single sample in a study of T-cell reconstitution after alpha-beta-depleted transplantation in children. Preparation of the TCRbeta library used unique molecular identifiers. TCRdb reanalysed the PCR reads using MiXCR and keeps one entry per CDR3 protein. Among nearly 400,000 distinct CDR3 sequences listed, roughly 22% were seen once. The sample in question was PBMCs from the stem cell graft donor, obtained from the stem cell graft. These receptors came from a human donor who donated a stem cell graft to a child with acute myeloid leukemia.

The chain uses TRBV6-5 and TRBJ2-5; 9 bases align to TRBD1. CDR1 is MNHEY and CDR2 is SVGAGI in the germline V gene. V lost 4 bases and J lost 7; bases outside the gene matches: 4. The CDR3 covers 13 residues. CDR3: CASSSPGQGTQYF. CDR3 nucleotides: TGTGCCAGCAGTTCACCGGGACAGGGGACCCAGTACTTC.

This clonotype was counted ten times or more. The chain employs TRBV20-1 and TRBJ2-3; TRBD2 matches 10 bases. CDR1 and CDR2 (germline): DFQATT, SNEGSKA (reference sequence). V lost 1 base and J lost 2; bases outside the gene matches: 9. The CDR3 runs 17 residues. The CDR3 sequence is CSARGIPSGRTTDTQYF. Written as DNA, the CDR3 is TGCAGTGCTAGAGGGATCCCTAGCGGGAGAACCACAGATACGCAGTATTTT.

This clonotype was counted at least ten times. The genes are TRBV7-8 and TRBJ2-1; 10 bases match TRBD2. Germline assignment: CDR1 SGHVS and CDR2 FQNEAQ. CDR3 length equals 15 residues. The J segment lost 5 bases and the V segment lost 5 bases, leaving 6 bases of the junction unmatched. The CDR3 DNA is TGTGCCAGCAGCCTCAGCGGGAGGGACGACAATGAGCAGTTCTTC. Amino acids: CASSLSGRDDNEQFF.

J is TRBJ2-1 and V is TRBV24-1; 7 bases agree with TRBD2. Germline V gives CDR1 KGHDR, CDR2 SFDVKD. The CDR3 has 14 amino acids. J lost 7 bases, V lost 2 bases, and 4 bases had no gene match. The CDR3 coding sequence is TGTGCCACCAGTGATTGGGGGGGTGCGAATGAGCAGTTCTTC. It specifies CATSDWGGANEQFF.

The rearrangement links TRBV6-5 to TRBJ2-1; D might be TRBD1 or TRBD2, each matching 5 bases. Trimming took 0 bases from V and 6 from J, leaving 9 bases between them. The CDR3 is made up of 14 amino acids. Germline V gene data show CDR1 as MNHEY and CDR2 as SVGAGI. This chain's CDR3 is CASSYSQGRNEQFF. In DNA form, the CDR3 reads TGTGCCAGCAGTTACTCCCAGGGACGCAATGAGCAGTTCTTC.

The chain employs TRBV6-2 or TRBV6-3 and TRBJ1-5; TRBD1 might be the D (5 bases). The CDR3 length is 18 residues. Germline lookup yields CDR1 MNHEY and CDR2 SVGEGT. The ends were cut back, 0 bases at V and 0 bases at J, with 15 bases in the middle. In DNA form, the CDR3 reads TGTGCCAGCAGTTACTCGAGGGACCCCTTTTATAGCAATCAGCCCCAGCATTTT. The encoded protein is CASSYSRDPFYSNQPQHF.

The J gene is TRBJ2-2, the V gene TRBV29-1; D is tentatively TRBD1 or TRBD2 (5 bases each). The V end lost 7 bases, the J end lost 6 bases, and 12 bases lay between the germline ends. Germline V lookup: CDR1 SQVTM, CDR2 ANQGSEA. This CDR3 has 12 residues. CDR3 sequence: CSAGTSPGELFF. The CDR3 DNA sequence: TGCAGCGCTGGGACCTCTCCCGGGGAGCTGTTTTTT.

J is TRBJ1-5 and V is TRBV15; TRBD1 is a possible D gene (6 bases). V was pared by 3 bases and J by 2 bases, with 11 bases between. Germline CDR1 and CDR2: LNHNV and YYDKDF (reference sequence). The CDR3 has 15 residues. The CDR3: CATSSGQSGNQPQHF. CDR3 sequence (DNA): TGTGCCACCAGCAGTGGACAGAGCGGCAATCAGCCCCAGCATTTT.

This clonotype was seen a few times. The V and J genes are TRBV12-3 or TRBV12-4 and TRBJ2-7; no clear D. V was pared by 0 bases and J by 4 bases, with 10 bases between. CDR3 length equals 14 residues. The CDR3 region is CASSLARQVYEQYF. The CDR3 bases are TGTGCCAGCAGTTTAGCGAGGCAGGTATACGAGCAGTACTTC.

This clonotype was detected a few times. This sequence joins TRBV4-1 and TRBJ2-7; TRBD2 might be the D (6 bases). The V end was cut by 1 base, the J end by 3 bases, with 13 bases between. CDR1 is MGHRA, CDR2 YSYEKL, per germline. The CDR3 length is 15 residues. The CDR3 DNA reads as TGCGCCAGCAGCCAAGGGGGGGACTCCTTCTACGAGCAGTACTTC. Translated, it gives CASSQGGDSFYEQYF.

This clonotype was counted only a few times. V usage is TRBV10-2 and J usage is TRBJ2-7; D call uncertain. The germline V gene has CDR1 WSHSY and CDR2 SAAADI. V lost 3 bases, J lost 0 bases, and 15 bases lay in between. The CDR3 contains 16 residues. The CDR3 sequence: CASSEGLPDSSYEQYF. The DNA of the CDR3 is TGCGCCAGCAGTGAAGGTTTGCCGGATAGCTCCTACGAGCAGTACTTC.

This rearrangement joins TRBV5-1 to TRBJ2-3; D perhaps matches TRBD1 (5 bases). The ends were cut back, 6 bases at V and 2 bases at J, with 16 bases in the middle. The V gene's germline CDR1 is SGHRS and CDR2 YFSETQ. The CDR3 totals 15 residues. The CDR3 loop is CASKGQPSVTDTQYF. In DNA, the CDR3 is TGCGCCAGCAAAGGACAACCATCCGTCACAGATACGCAGTATTTT.

This clonotype was found a few times. The chain couples TRBV4-1 to TRBJ2-7; D call uncertain. Trimming took 1 base from V and 2 from J, leaving 9 bases between them. This CDR3 has 14 residues. CDR1 and CDR2 (germline): MGHRA, YSYEKL. This CDR3 is CASSQVAPPYEQYF. DNA for the CDR3: TGCGCCAGCAGCCAAGTGGCCCCTCCCTACGAGCAGTACTTC.

The rearrangement joins TRBV7-2 to TRBJ1-2; D remains ambiguous. CDR1 SGHTA and CDR2 FQGNSA come from the germline V gene. Trimming cost V 5 bases and J 2 bases, with 9 bases left between them. The CDR3 loop spans 13 amino acids. CDR3 nucleotide sequence: TGTGCCAGCAGCCCTCGGGAAAACTATGGCTACACCTTC. Translating gives CASSPRENYGYTF.

The rearrangement joins TRBV7-9 to TRBJ2-7, with D perhaps matching TRBD2 (6 bases). V dropped 6 bases and J dropped 2 bases, with 20 bases sitting between them. The CDR3 consists of 16 residues. Germline loops: CDR1 SEHNR, CDR2 FQNEAQ (reference sequence). CDR3 in amino acids: CASSLRDGTQTYEQYF. CDR3 coding DNA: TGTGCCAGCAGTTTAAGGGACGGGACTCAGACCTACGAGCAGTACTTC.

This chain joins TRBV18 and TRBJ2-7; D is perhaps TRBD1 (5 bases). CDR1 is KGHSH, CDR2 LQKENI, per germline. With 0 bases removed from V and 2 bases from J, the gap between germline ends came to 8 bases. The CDR3 runs 14 residues. The CDR3 nucleotides read TGTGCCAGCTCACCACCCGTCAGGGCCTACGAGCAGTACTTC. Its protein is CASSPPVRAYEQYF.